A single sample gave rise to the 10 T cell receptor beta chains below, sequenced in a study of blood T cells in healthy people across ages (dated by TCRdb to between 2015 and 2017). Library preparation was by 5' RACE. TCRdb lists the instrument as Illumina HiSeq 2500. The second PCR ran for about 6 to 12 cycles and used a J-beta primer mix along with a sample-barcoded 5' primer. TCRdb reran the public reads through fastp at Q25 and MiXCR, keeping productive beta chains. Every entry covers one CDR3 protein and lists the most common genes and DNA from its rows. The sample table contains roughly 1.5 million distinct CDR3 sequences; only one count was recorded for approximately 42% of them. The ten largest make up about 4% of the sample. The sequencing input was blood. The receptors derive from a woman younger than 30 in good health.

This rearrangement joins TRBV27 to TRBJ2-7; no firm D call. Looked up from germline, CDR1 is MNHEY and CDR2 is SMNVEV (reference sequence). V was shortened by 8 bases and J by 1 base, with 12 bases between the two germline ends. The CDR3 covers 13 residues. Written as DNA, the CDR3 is TGTGCCAGCTATGAGAGCCCGTCCTACGAGCAGTACTTC. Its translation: CASYESPSYEQYF.

The CDR3 region has the DNA TGTGCCAGCAGTGTCCTGCAGGGGGCTGATGGCTACACCTTC. This translates into CASSVLQGADGYTF. V usage is TRBV27 and J usage is TRBJ1-2, with TRBD1 identical over 8 bases. Germline values: CDR1 MNHEY, CDR2 SMNVEV (reference sequence). V lost 5 bases and J lost 6; bases outside the gene matches: 8. The CDR3 consists of 14 residues.

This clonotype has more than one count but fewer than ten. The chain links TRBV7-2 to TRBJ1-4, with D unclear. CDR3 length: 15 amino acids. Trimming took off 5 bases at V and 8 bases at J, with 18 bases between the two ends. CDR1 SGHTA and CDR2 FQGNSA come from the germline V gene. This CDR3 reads CASSPFGQREEKLFF. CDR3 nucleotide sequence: TGTGCCAGCAGCCCATTTGGGCAGAGGGAAGAAAAACTGTTTTTT. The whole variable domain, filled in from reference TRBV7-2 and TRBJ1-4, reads GAGVSQSPSNKVTEKGKDVELRCDPISGHTALYWYRQSLGQGLEFLIYFQGNSAPDKSGLPSDRFSAERTGGSVSTLTIQRTQQEDSAVYLCASSPFGQREEKLFFGSGTQLSVL.

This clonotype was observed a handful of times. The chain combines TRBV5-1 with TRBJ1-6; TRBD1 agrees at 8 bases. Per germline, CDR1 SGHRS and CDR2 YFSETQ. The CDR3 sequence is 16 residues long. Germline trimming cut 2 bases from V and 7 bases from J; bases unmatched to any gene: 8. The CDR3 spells CASSFELGQVNSPLHF. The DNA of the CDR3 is TGCGCCAGCAGCTTCGAGTTGGGACAGGTGAATTCACCCCTCCACTTT.

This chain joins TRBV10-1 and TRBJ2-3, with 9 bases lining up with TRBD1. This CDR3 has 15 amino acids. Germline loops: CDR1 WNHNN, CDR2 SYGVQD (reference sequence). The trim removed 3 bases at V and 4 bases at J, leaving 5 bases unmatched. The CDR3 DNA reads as TGCGCCAGCAGTGACCCGACAGGGGGAGCAGATACGCAGTATTTT. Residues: CASSDPTGGADTQYF.

The CDR3: CASRQGVYQPQHF. CDR3 in DNA: TGTGCCAGCCGACAGGGGGTCTATCAGCCCCAGCATTTT. The V call is TRBV27, the J call TRBJ1-5, with TRBD1 identical over 9 bases. Germline CDR1 and CDR2: MNHEY and SMNVEV (reference sequence). This CDR3 has 13 residues. Trimming at V came to 8 bases and at J to 5 bases, leaving 4 bases not matched to a gene.

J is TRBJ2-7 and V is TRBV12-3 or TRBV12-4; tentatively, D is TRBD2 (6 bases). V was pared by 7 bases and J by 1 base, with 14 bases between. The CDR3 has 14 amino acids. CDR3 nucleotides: TGTGCCAGCATCAAAGGGGAGGAATCCTACGAGCAGTACTTC. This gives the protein CASIKGEESYEQYF.

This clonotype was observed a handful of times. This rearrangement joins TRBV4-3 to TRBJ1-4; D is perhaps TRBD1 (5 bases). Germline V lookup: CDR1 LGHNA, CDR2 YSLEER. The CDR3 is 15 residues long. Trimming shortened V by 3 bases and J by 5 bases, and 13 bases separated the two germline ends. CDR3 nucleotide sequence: TGCGCCAGCAGCCAGCGGGGGGTAGGGAATGAAAAACTGTTTTTT. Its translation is CASSQRGVGNEKLFF.

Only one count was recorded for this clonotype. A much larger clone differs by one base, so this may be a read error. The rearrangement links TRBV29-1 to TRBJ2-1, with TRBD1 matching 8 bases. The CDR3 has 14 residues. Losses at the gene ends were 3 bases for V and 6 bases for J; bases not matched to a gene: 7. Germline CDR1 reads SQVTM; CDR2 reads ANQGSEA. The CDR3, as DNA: TGCAGCGTTGATGAGACAGGGGCCCGCAATGAGCAGTTCTTC. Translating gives CSVDETGARNEQFF.

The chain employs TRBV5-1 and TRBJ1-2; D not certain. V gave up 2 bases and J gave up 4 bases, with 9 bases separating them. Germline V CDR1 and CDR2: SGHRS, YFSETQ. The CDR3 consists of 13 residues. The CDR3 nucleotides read TGCGCCAGCAGCTTTTCCGGGTCCTATGGCTACACCTTC. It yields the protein CASSFSGSYGYTF. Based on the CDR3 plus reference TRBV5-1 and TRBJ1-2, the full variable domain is KAGVTQTPRYLIKTRGQQVTLSCSPISGHRSVSWYQQTPGQGLQFLFEYFSETQRNKGNFPGRFSGRQFSNSRSEMNVSTLELGDSALYLCASSFSGSYGYTFGSGTRLTVV.